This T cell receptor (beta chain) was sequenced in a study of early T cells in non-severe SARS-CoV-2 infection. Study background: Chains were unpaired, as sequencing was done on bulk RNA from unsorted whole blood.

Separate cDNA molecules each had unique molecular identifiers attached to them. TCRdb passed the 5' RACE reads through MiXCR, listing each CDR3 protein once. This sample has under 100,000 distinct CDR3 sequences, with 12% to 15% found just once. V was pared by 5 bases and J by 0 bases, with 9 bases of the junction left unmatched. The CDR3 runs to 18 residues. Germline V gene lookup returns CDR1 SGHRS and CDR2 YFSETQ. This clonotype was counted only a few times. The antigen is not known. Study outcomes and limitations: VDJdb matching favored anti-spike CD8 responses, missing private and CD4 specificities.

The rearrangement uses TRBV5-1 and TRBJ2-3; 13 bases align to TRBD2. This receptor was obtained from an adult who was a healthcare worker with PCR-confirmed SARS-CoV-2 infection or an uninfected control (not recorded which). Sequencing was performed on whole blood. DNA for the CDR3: TGCGCCAGCAGGCGCACCGGGACTAGCGGGGTGAGCACAGATACGCAGTATTTT. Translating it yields CASRRTGTSGVSTDTQYF. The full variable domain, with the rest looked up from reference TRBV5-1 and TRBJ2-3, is KAGVTQTPRYLIKTRGQQVTLSCSPISGHRSVSWYQQTPGQGLQFLFEYFSETQRNKGNFPGRFSGRQFSNSRSEMNVSTLELGDSALYLCASRRTGTSGVSTDTQYFGPGTRLTVL.